This entry lists 19 T cell receptor beta chains sequenced from one sample in a study of shared clonotypes between healthy human individuals. Sequencing was performed with immunoSEQ multiplex PCR; in TCRdb, only in-frame clones are kept and a portion is missing. The repertoire consists of roughly 1 million clones, with 70% to 80% occurring once and the leading ten covering around 1.5%. Sequencing input: memory CD4+ T cells sorted from blood. Regarding subset: CD45RA-negative fraction. The receptors shown here come from a man between 18 and 35 years old in good health.

The chain recombines TRBV6-6 with TRBJ2-2; no definite D call. The CDR3 is made up of 15 amino acids. Deletions cut 6 bases from V and 1 base from J, with 12 bases between. CDR1 and CDR2 from the germline V gene are MNHNY and SVGAGI (reference sequence). The DNA for the CDR3 is TGTGCCAGCAGCCCGAAAGACTGGAACACCGGGGAGCTGTTTTTT. It encodes CASSPKDWNTGELFF.

Worth noting for this clone: Other nucleotide sequences from this sample produce the same CDR3. CDR3 DNA: TGCGCCAGCAGCTACAGTACAGATACGCAGTATTTT. Its translation: CASSYSTDTQYF. J is TRBJ2-3 and V is TRBV5-1; D not resolved. This CDR3 comprises 12 residues. Between the trimmed V and J ends, which lost 3 bases and 3 bases, there was a span of 5 bases. Germline CDR1 is SGHRS and CDR2 is YFSETQ.

This rearrangement joins TRBV6-6 to TRBJ1-2; 11 bases agree with TRBD1. The ends lost 6 bases at V and 13 bases at J; junction bases unmatched: 13. Germline lookup yields CDR1 MNHNY and CDR2 SVGAGI (reference sequence). The CDR3 is 14 residues long. The DNA of the CDR3 is TGTGCCAGCAGAAACGGACAGGGGGCGAGTCTGGGCACCTTC. Protein: CASRNGQGASLGTF.

This clone occurred a few times. The chain joins TRBV5-4 to TRBJ1-6, with 9 bases fitting TRBD1. V trimming: 4 bases; J trimming: 10 bases; junction bases outside the gene matches: 9. Germline V gene sequence: CDR1 SGHNT, CDR2 YYREEE (reference sequence). This CDR3 has 15 residues. Here the CDR3 reads CASSPQQGAGSPLHF. DNA for the CDR3: TGTGCCAGCAGCCCCCAACAGGGGGCTGGGTCACCCCTCCACTTT.

The J gene is TRBJ1-6, the V gene TRBV4-1; D call uncertain. The CDR3 consists of 14 residues. Trimming removed 2 bases at V and 4 bases at J, with 6 bases between. Germline CDR1 and CDR2: MGHRA and YSYEKL. CDR3 nucleotide sequence: TGCGCCAGCAGCCAACAGCCGTATAATTCACCCCTCCACTTT. Its protein is CASSQQPYNSPLHF.

The chain links TRBV4-1 to TRBJ2-1; 9 nucleotides agree with TRBD2. Trimming cost V 0 bases and J 0 bases; bases outside gene matches: 3. The CDR3 loop spans 17 amino acids. The germline gives CDR1 MGHRA, CDR2 YSYEKL. The CDR3 spells CASSQEAGGLSYNEQFF. CDR3 DNA: TGCGCCAGCAGCCAAGAAGCGGGAGGCCTCTCCTACAATGAGCAGTTCTTC.

In nucleotides, the CDR3 is TGTGCCAGCAGTTATAAAAAACACAGGGTTGGTCAGCCCCAGCATTTT. Its protein product is CASSYKKHRVGQPQHF. V and J are TRBV6-5 and TRBJ1-5; D is possibly TRBD1 (6 bases). Trimming removed 3 bases at V and 6 bases at J, with 18 bases between. Looked up from germline, CDR1 is MNHEY and CDR2 is SVGAGI. The CDR3 sequence is 16 residues long.

V is TRBV6-1 and J is TRBJ2-2, with D unclear. The CDR3 has 14 residues. Germline loops: CDR1 MNHNS, CDR2 SASEGT. V was trimmed by 6 bases and J by 0 bases, leaving 8 bases between them. The CDR3 region has the DNA TGTGCCAGCAGGCGGAACGCGAACACCGGGGAGCTGTTTTTT. It codes for CASRRNANTGELFF.

The genes are TRBV28 and TRBJ1-1; TRBD1 matches at 11 bases. V dropped 7 bases and J dropped 0; count of bases not matched to a gene: 4. Per germline, CDR1 MDHEN and CDR2 SYDVKM. The CDR3 runs to 15 residues. The DNA for the CDR3 is TGTGCCAGCACCCGGACAGGGGGCCTGAACACTGAAGCTTTCTTT. This sequence encodes CASTRTGGLNTEAFF.

The chain couples TRBV9 to TRBJ1-5, with unresolved D. The CDR3 totals 15 residues. Trimming removed 0 bases from V and 7 bases from J, with 14 bases in between. The germline V gene encodes CDR1 SGDLS and CDR2 YYNGEE. In DNA form, the CDR3 reads TGTGCCAGCAGCGTAGGACACTCCGGAGGGCAGCCCCAGCATTTT. Translating it yields CASSVGHSGGQPQHF.

The V and J genes are TRBV7-8 and TRBJ1-4; D remains unclear. CDR1 and CDR2 (germline): SGHVS, FQNEAQ. V shed 5 bases and J shed 6 bases, with 10 bases lying between them. CDR3 length: 13 residues. CDR3: CASSPRRDEKLFF. DNA of the CDR3: TGTGCCAGCAGCCCCCGTAGGGATGAAAAACTGTTTTTT.

V is TRBV29-1 and J is TRBJ2-1; D not resolved. The length of the CDR3 is 11 residues. Germline V CDR1 and CDR2: SQVTM, ANQGSEA. V was shortened by 1 base and J by 10 bases, with 8 bases between the two germline ends. CDR3 in amino acids: CSVEVGREQFF. CDR3 DNA sequence: TGCAGCGTTGAAGTGGGTAGGGAGCAGTTCTTC.

This sequence joins TRBV9 and TRBJ2-6; no definite D call. The CDR3 loop spans 16 amino acids. Germline V lookup: CDR1 SGDLS, CDR2 YYNGEE. V gave up 0 bases and J gave up 0 bases, with 7 bases separating them. The CDR3 nucleotides read TGTGCCAGCAGCGTAGTTGGGATCTCTGGGGCCAACGTCCTGACTTTC. It is translated as CASSVVGISGANVLTF.

The sample holds a few counts of this clone. This chain uses TRBV5-1 with TRBJ1-3; D is ambiguous. The germline CDR1 and CDR2 sequences are SGHRS and YFSETQ. There are 14 residues in the CDR3. Deletions cut 3 bases from V and 4 bases from J, with 11 bases between. The CDR3 protein is CASSSEPIGNTIYF. The CDR3 region has the DNA TGCGCCAGCAGCTCTGAGCCCATCGGAAACACCATATATTTT.

The chain links TRBV7-9 to TRBJ2-3, with D perhaps being TRBD1 or TRBD2 (5 bases each). The V end lost 0 bases, the J end lost 5 bases, and 9 bases lay between the germline ends. In germline, CDR1 is SEHNR, CDR2 FQNEAQ (reference sequence). CDR3 size: 14 residues. The CDR3 nucleotides are TGTGCCAGCAGCTTAGCCGGGGCGGGAGATACGCAGTATTTT. Translating it yields CASSLAGAGDTQYF. Filled out from reference TRBV7-9 and TRBJ2-3, the complete variable domain reads DTGVSQNPRHKITKRGQNVTFRCDPISEHNRLYWYRQTLGQGPEFLTYFQNEAQLEKSRLLSDRFSAERPKGSFSTLEIQRTEQGDSAMYLCASSLAGAGDTQYFGPGTRLTVL.

The J gene is TRBJ2-1, the V gene TRBV5-1; D possibly matches TRBD1 or TRBD2 (6 bases each). Germline CDR1 reads SGHRS; CDR2 reads YFSETQ. The CDR3 loop spans 15 amino acids. V was shortened by 3 bases and J by 5 bases, with 15 bases between the two germline ends. The CDR3 nucleotides read TGCGCCAGCAGCTCCAGGGACTGGGGGCACAATGAGCAGTTCTTC. Translation: CASSSRDWGHNEQFF.

The CDR3 DNA follows: TGTGCCATCAGCCCGGAGGCCCAACGGGAGCAGTACTTC. Translated: CAISPEAQREQYF. The genes are TRBV10-3 and TRBJ2-7, with D possibly being TRBD2 (5 bases). CDR1 and CDR2 from the germline V gene are ENHRY and SYGVKD. V was trimmed by 6 bases and J by 7 bases, leaving 16 bases between them. This CDR3 has 13 amino acids.

This clone was detected ten times or more. The gene calls are TRBV13 and TRBJ2-7, with D tentatively TRBD1 (6 bases). Trimming shortened V by 0 bases and J by 6 bases, and 12 bases separated the two germline ends. This CDR3 has 14 amino acids. The germline V gene has CDR1 PRHDT and CDR2 FYEKMQ (reference sequence). CDR3 nucleotides: TGTGCCAGCAGCTTAGGCGCCACAGGGTTCGAGCAGTACTTC. It translates to CASSLGATGFEQYF.

The chain links TRBV30 to TRBJ1-2; 10 bases agree with TRBD1. This CDR3 is 14 amino acids long. The J segment lost 7 bases and the V segment lost 5 bases, leaving 10 bases of the junction unmatched. Germline V gene lookup returns CDR1 GTSNPN and CDR2 SVGIG (reference sequence). The CDR3 nucleotides read TGTGCCTGGGGGGAGACAGGGGGCTTCTCTGGCTACACCTTC. This gives the protein CAWGETGGFSGYTF.